Listed below are T cell receptor beta chains from one sample, sequenced in a study of shared clonotypes between healthy human individuals. Assay: immunoSEQ multiplex PCR; the TCRdb copy retains only in-frame clones and omits some. The sample holds under 1 million clones; approximately 97% are singletons and the top ten take about 0.22%. Material: naive CD8+ T cells sorted from blood. These receptors all stem from a man aged 25-45 years in good health. The CDR3 runs from the conserved cysteine through the conserved F or W. A D gene is named only where the DNA matches it firmly. Clone size is given for some rows only: seen once, a few or many times, or a class if the clone is expanded.

CDR3 DNA	CDR3 protein	J gene	V gene	D gene	clone size
TGTGCCAGCAGTTTAATCCAGCGGGAGACCGAGCAGTACTTC	CASSLIQRETEQYF	TRBJ2-7	TRBV27	TRBD2	.
TGTGCCAGCAGCTCTTATCGGACTAGCCCAAATGAGCAGTTCTTC	CASSSYRTSPNEQFF	TRBJ2-1	TRBV11-3	TRBD2	once
TGTGCCAGCAGCGACCAGGGCAAGGAAAACATTCAGTACTTC	CASSDQGKENIQYF	TRBJ2-4	TRBV7-9	.	.
TGCGCCAGCAGCCGGGCGACCCGCGCAGATACGCAGTATTTT	CASSRATRADTQYF	TRBJ2-3	TRBV5-1	.	.
TGTGCCAGCAGCATACCGGACGGCACAGATACGCAGTATTTT	CASSIPDGTDTQYF	TRBJ2-3	TRBV11-3	.	once
TGTGCCAGCAGTCCCCTTGGTGGGTTCAGGGAAGAGAACGAGCAGTACTTC	CASSPLGGFREENEQYF	TRBJ2-7	TRBV28	.	.
TGTGCCAGCAGTGCAAATGGGTGGGACAGGGCCTCCTACGAGCAGTACTTC	CASSANGWDRASYEQYF	TRBJ2-7	TRBV6-1	TRBD1	.
TGTGCCAGCAGGCCAACAGGGGACCCACATCATACGCAGTATTTT	CASRPTGDPHHTQYF	TRBJ2-3	TRBV14	TRBD1	.
TGTGCCAGCAGCTTGGGGACAGGGGGCCTGGCTGGAAACACCATATATTTT	CASSLGTGGLAGNTIYF	TRBJ1-3	TRBV11-2	TRBD1	.
TGCGCCAGCAGTGAGTTATTAGTGAATCAGCCCCAGCATTTT	CASSELLVNQPQHF	TRBJ1-5	TRBV10-1	.	.
TGTGCCAGCAGCTTTCGACTTCCTAACTACGAGCAGTACTTC	CASSFRLPNYEQYF	TRBJ2-7	TRBV7-2	.	.
TGCGCCAGCAGCTTGTCGGTGAGCGGTGTAGCGAAACGTCCCCATGAGCAGTTCTTC	CASSLSVSGVAKRPHEQFF	TRBJ2-1	TRBV5-1	.	.
TGTGCCAGCATGCGACTAGCGGGAACCTACGAGCAGTACTTC	CASMRLAGTYEQYF	TRBJ2-7	TRBV11-2	TRBD2	.
TGCAGCCCCCTAGACACCGACCGCAATGAGCAGTTCTTC	CSPLDTDRNEQFF	TRBJ2-1	TRBV29-1	.	.
TGCGCCAGCAGCCCTCTGGGGGCGGGAGTCCTCACCTACGAGCAGTACTTC	CASSPLGAGVLTYEQYF	TRBJ2-7	TRBV4-1	.	.
TGTGCCAGCACCGTGACTAGCGGGAGGGCCTCGTACGAGCAGTACTTC	CASTVTSGRASYEQYF	TRBJ2-7	TRBV5-6	TRBD2	.
TGTGCCAGCAGTGACCCCATTGACAGCAGTGGCAATGAGCAGTTCTTC	CASSDPIDSSGNEQFF	TRBJ2-1	TRBV25-1	.	.
TGCGCCAGCCCAAACCGCGGGCAGGTCTTGTCCATCGAGCAGTACTTC	CASPNRGQVLSIEQYF	TRBJ2-7	TRBV10-1	.	.
TGTGCCAGCAGCCAACGGACTAGCGGGAATGAGCAGTTCTTC	CASSQRTSGNEQFF	TRBJ2-1	TRBV7-6	TRBD2	.
TGCGCCAGCAGCTTGGCCGGCACAACCTACGAGCAGTACTTC	CASSLAGTTYEQYF	TRBJ2-7	TRBV5-1	.	.
TGTGCCAGCAGTTTACGACAGGGGGCTCATACGCAGTATTTT	CASSLRQGAHTQYF	TRBJ2-3	TRBV27	TRBD1	.
TGTGCCAGCAGCGCCGACAGCTATGGCTACACCTTC	CASSADSYGYTF	TRBJ1-2	TRBV7-8	.	.
TGTGCCAGCAGTCCAGGGGGCATCTACGAGCAGTACTTC	CASSPGGIYEQYF	TRBJ2-7	TRBV11-3	TRBD1	.
TGTGCCAGCAGCGTAGCGCAGCCCACCTACAATGAGCAGTTCTTC	CASSVAQPTYNEQFF	TRBJ2-1	TRBV9	.	.
TGTGCCAGCAGCGCCACTAGCGGGGGGTACAATGAGCAGTTCTTC	CASSATSGGYNEQFF	TRBJ2-1	TRBV5-4	TRBD2	.
TGTGCCAGTAGAGGAGGCGGGCCTACTCTAGATGAGCAGTTCTTC	CASRGGGPTLDEQFF	TRBJ2-1	TRBV19	.	.
TGTGCCAGCAGCCTAGGACTAGCGGGGATATACGAGCAGTACTTC	CASSLGLAGIYEQYF	TRBJ2-7	TRBV14	TRBD2	once
TGTGCCAGCAGCGGAAGACAAGGTAGTTGGGGCACAGATACGCAGTATTTT	CASSGRQGSWGTDTQYF	TRBJ2-3	TRBV7-9	.	.
TGTGCCAGCAGCTTAGGGTCAAGGGGCGCGGATGAGCAGTTCTTC	CASSLGSRGADEQFF	TRBJ2-1	TRBV7-6	.	.
TGTGCCAGCATCCCAAGCGGGACGGACTACAATGAGCAGTTCTTC	CASIPSGTDYNEQFF	TRBJ2-1	TRBV6-6	TRBD2	.
TGCAGCGTTGAACAAGCGGGAGATTTATACAATGAGCAGTTCTTC	CSVEQAGDLYNEQFF	TRBJ2-1	TRBV29-1	TRBD2	.
TGTGCCAGCAGCCCTGGGCCAGGATTGAGCACTGAAGCTTTCTTT	CASSPGPGLSTEAFF	TRBJ1-1	TRBV5-4	.	.
TGCAGCTACCGGGACAGTGCAAACTATGGCTACACCTTC	CSYRDSANYGYTF	TRBJ1-2	TRBV29-1	TRBD1	.
TGTGCCAGCAGATACAGACTAGCGGGAGTTGCCACAGATACGCAGTATTTT	CASRYRLAGVATDTQYF	TRBJ2-3	TRBV28	TRBD2	.
TGCGCCAGCAGCCCACGGACAGGATGTGGCTACACCTTC	CASSPRTGCGYTF	TRBJ1-2	TRBV5-1	TRBD1	.
TGTGCCAGCAGCTCTACGGTCCCTGTCGAGAGGACTAATGAAAAACTGTTTTTT	CASSSTVPVERTNEKLFF	TRBJ1-4	TRBV5-5	.	.
TGTGCCAGCAGCACTGCTCCAGTGAACACTGAAGCTTTCTTT	CASSTAPVNTEAFF	TRBJ1-1	TRBV9	.	.
TGTGCCAGCAGTTTTCCCGAAAGCCTAGCTAGCTACGAGCAGTACTTC	CASSFPESLASYEQYF	TRBJ2-7	TRBV28	.	.
TGTGCCAGCAGTGATACAGGGGTCTCCGAAGCTTTCTTT	CASSDTGVSEAFF	TRBJ1-1	TRBV6-1	TRBD1	once